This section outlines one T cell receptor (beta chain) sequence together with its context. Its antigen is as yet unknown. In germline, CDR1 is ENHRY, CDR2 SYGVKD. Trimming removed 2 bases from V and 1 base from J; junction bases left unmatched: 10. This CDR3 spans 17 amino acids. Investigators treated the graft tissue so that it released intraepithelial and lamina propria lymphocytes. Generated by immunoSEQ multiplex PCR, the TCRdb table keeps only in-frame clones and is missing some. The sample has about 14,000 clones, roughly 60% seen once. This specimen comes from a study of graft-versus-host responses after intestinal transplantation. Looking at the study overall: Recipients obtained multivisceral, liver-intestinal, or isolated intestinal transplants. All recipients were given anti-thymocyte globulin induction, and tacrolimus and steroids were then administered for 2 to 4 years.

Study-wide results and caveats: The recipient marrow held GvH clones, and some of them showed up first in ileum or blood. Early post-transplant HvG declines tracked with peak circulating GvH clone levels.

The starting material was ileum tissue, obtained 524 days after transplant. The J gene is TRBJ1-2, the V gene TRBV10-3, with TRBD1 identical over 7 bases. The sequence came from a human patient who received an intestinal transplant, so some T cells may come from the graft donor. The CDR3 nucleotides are TGTGCCATCAGTGAGATGAGGGGGCGCGCTCATAACTATGGCTACACCTTC. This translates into CAISEMRGRAHNYGYTF.